This TCR beta chain was sequenced in a study of cytomegalovirus exposure and HLA in healthy donors. PCR involved 60 Vbeta and 13 Jbeta primers. Profiling relied on immunoSEQ multiplex PCR, and the TCRdb table lists in-frame clones only, not all of them. In total, the table holds about 200,000 clones. Concerning this clone itself: Its antigen is as yet unknown.

The study's findings and limits: What a later analysis reportedly showed was that an Asian-associated ancestry cluster had fewer N-insertions than the approximately 700-donor mean. Association of a missense DCLRE1C variant with TCR beta V- and J-gene trimming was reported in a later analysis.

The CDR3 contains 12 residues. Germline V CDR1 and CDR2: SNHLY, FYNNEI. Trimming stripped 7 bases from V and 0 bases from J, with 7 bases between. The rearrangement uses TRBV2 and TRBJ2-7, with D perhaps matching TRBD1 (5 bases). The TCR comes from a girl aged 2-10 years in good health and CMV-seropositive. The sequenced material came from PBMCs. CDR3: CASTDSSYEQYF. The CDR3 region has the DNA TGTGCCAGCACCGACAGCTCCTACGAGCAGTACTTC.